A single sample is the source of the 32 T cell receptor beta chains below, sequenced in a study of blood T cells in healthy people across ages. Alongside a J-beta primer mix, a sample-barcoded 5' primer served in a second PCR lasting about 6 to 11 cycles. TCRdb recomputed calls from the 5' RACE reads with MiXCR, one row per CDR3 protein. The table records roughly 1.7 million distinct CDR3 sequences, roughly a third of them present only once. Sequenced material: blood. The receptors were gathered from a woman aged 25 to 39 in good health.

This clonotype was picked up a small number of times. The V gene is TRBV15, the J gene TRBJ2-3; 7 bases are a match to TRBD2. Germline CDR1 is LNHNV and CDR2 is YYDKDF (reference sequence). Trimming at V came to 1 base and at J to 3 bases, leaving 4 bases not matched to a gene. The CDR3 sequence is 15 residues long. CDR3 amino acids: CATSRGSGTTDTQYF. The CDR3 DNA follows: TGTGCCACCAGCAGAGGCAGCGGGACGACAGATACGCAGTATTTT.

In this sample, this clonotype turned up many times. The V call is TRBV20-1, the J call TRBJ1-1, with 7 bases identical to TRBD1. The germline V gene encodes CDR1 DFQATT and CDR2 SNEGSKA (reference sequence). The CDR3 contains 13 residues. The trim removed 7 bases at V and 5 bases at J, leaving 10 bases unmatched. This chain's CDR3 is CSGGLTGSTEAFF. The CDR3 bases are TGCAGTGGGGGTTTGACAGGGTCTACTGAAGCTTTCTTT.

This sequence joins TRBV6-1 and TRBJ2-7; 11 bases map to TRBD1. Per germline, CDR1 MNHNS and CDR2 SASEGT. V shed 2 bases, J shed 3 bases, and the junction held 6 bases outside the gene matches. The CDR3 has 16 residues. In DNA, the CDR3 is TGTGCCAGCAGTGAACGGAGGACAGGGGGCAACTACGAGCAGTACTTC. It is translated as CASSERRTGGNYEQYF.

This clonotype was seen a few times. The J gene is TRBJ2-5, the V gene TRBV15, with D possibly being TRBD1 or TRBD2 (7 bases each). The CDR3 runs to 15 residues. Trimming left V 3 bases short and J 5 bases short, with 16 bases between. Germline CDR1 is LNHNV and CDR2 is YYDKDF (reference sequence). In DNA form, the CDR3 reads TGTGCCACCAGCAGTGGAGACAGGGAGGGGGAGACCCAGTACTTC. Its translation: CATSSGDREGETQYF.

The chain joins TRBV20-1 to TRBJ2-5; 11 bases match TRBD2. CDR1 is DFQATT, CDR2 SNEGSKA, per germline (reference sequence). The CDR3 is made up of 16 amino acids. V was pared by 2 bases and J by 5 bases, with 10 bases of the junction left unmatched. The CDR3 reads CSARRPGLAAGETQYF. The DNA for the CDR3 is TGCAGTGCTAGACGACCGGGACTAGCGGCGGGGGAGACCCAGTACTTC.

Here the CDR3 reads CASSLTRAETQYF. CDR3 bases: TGTGCCAGCAGCTTGACCAGGGCTGAGACCCAGTACTTC. The chain carries TRBV5-6 and TRBJ2-5; a weak D match, TRBD1 (5 bases). The CDR3 has 13 residues. V lost 1 base and J 5 bases, leaving 9 bases between the germline ends. Germline loops: CDR1 SGHDT, CDR2 YYEEEE.

The gene calls are TRBV5-1 and TRBJ2-7; the D is unclear. V shed 5 bases and J shed 2 bases, with 14 bases lying between them. Per the germline V gene, CDR1 is SGHRS and CDR2 is YFSETQ. This CDR3 has 14 residues. The CDR3 loop is CASSQLGTTYEQYF. The CDR3 DNA sequence: TGCGCCAGCAGTCAGTTGGGAACCACCTACGAGCAGTACTTC.

On this clonotype: This likely comes from a read error, as the CDR3 has no conserved phenylalanine or tryptophan at its end. The chain recombines TRBV9 with TRBJ2-1; D may be TRBD1 (7 bases). The CDR3 is 17 amino acids. Trimming stripped 3 bases from V and 3 bases from J, with 19 bases between. CDR1 is SGDLS and CDR2 is YYNGEE in the germline V gene. CDR3 in amino acids: CASSASGSGGFYNEQFL. For the CDR3, the DNA is TGTGCCAGCAGCGCCAGTGGTTCAGGGGGGTTCTACAATGAGCAGTTCTTA.

The chain carries TRBV30 and TRBJ2-7, with a possible D match to TRBD1 (5 bases). The V gene lost 5 bases and the J gene lost 6 bases, with 14 bases spanning the gap. The CDR3 spans 12 residues. Germline assignment: CDR1 GTSNPN and CDR2 SVGIG (reference sequence). Written as DNA, the CDR3 is TGTGCCTGGGTTTTCAGACAGTCCGAGCAGTACTTC. Its protein is CAWVFRQSEQYF.

The chain is built from TRBV5-1 and TRBJ1-1; D possibly corresponds to TRBD1 (6 bases). Germline V CDR1 and CDR2: SGHRS, YFSETQ. The CDR3 runs to 15 residues. Trimming took 0 bases from V and 1 from J, leaving 10 bases between them. In DNA form, the CDR3 reads TGCGCCAGCAGCTTGGGTTTGGACAGGAACACTGAAGCTTTCTTT. Its protein product is CASSLGLDRNTEAFF.

This clonotype was recorded a few times. The J gene is TRBJ2-1, the V gene TRBV15, with 8 bases fitting TRBD2. The germline CDR1 and CDR2 sequences are LNHNV and YYDKDF (reference sequence). This CDR3 has 14 residues. With 6 bases clipped from V and 5 bases from J, the junction kept 6 bases outside the gene matches. The CDR3 loop reads CATSRRGDHNEQFF. The CDR3 DNA sequence: TGTGCCACCAGTCGGCGGGGGGACCACAATGAGCAGTTCTTC.

The chain combines TRBV2 with TRBJ2-1; D unresolved. The CDR3 is made up of 11 amino acids. V was shortened by 7 bases and J by 5 bases, with 6 bases between the two germline ends. Germline V gene lookup returns CDR1 SNHLY and CDR2 FYNNEI. The CDR3 DNA reads TGTGCCAGCATGAGTGACAATGAGCAGTTCTTC. It encodes CASMSDNEQFF.

The chain uses TRBV4-1 and TRBJ2-1; 8 nucleotides match TRBD2. V was pared by 0 bases and J by 6 bases, with 7 bases of the junction left unmatched. Germline CDR1 MGHRA, CDR2 YSYEKL. This CDR3 comprises 16 residues. CDR3 in amino acids: CASSQDYSGAFNEQFF. The CDR3 DNA is TGCGCCAGCAGCCAAGATTATAGCGGGGCATTCAATGAGCAGTTCTTC.

CDR3 in DNA: TGCGCCAGCAGCCAAGAATGGCAACTAGGGTGGTATACGCAGTATTTT. This sequence encodes CASSQEWQLGWYTQYF. The chain links TRBV4-1 to TRBJ2-3; D may be TRBD2 (5 bases). Trimming removed 0 bases from V and 7 bases from J, with 17 bases in between. Germline V gives CDR1 MGHRA, CDR2 YSYEKL. The CDR3 has 16 amino acids.

Concerning this clonotype itself: A much more abundant neighbour one base away suggests this may be a read error. The chain uses TRBV29-1 and TRBJ2-7, with 7 positions matching TRBD2. Germline CDR1 SQVTM, CDR2 ANQGSEA. The CDR3 sequence is 13 residues long. After removal of 7 bases from V and 0 bases from J, the junction contained 6 bases not matched to a gene. The CDR3 loop reads CSGGGGSSYEQYF. As DNA, the CDR3 is TGCAGCGGTGGCGGGGGAAGCTCCTACGAGCAGTACTTC.

This clonotype was detected many times. V and J are TRBV12-3 or TRBV12-4 and TRBJ2-1; D is possibly TRBD2 (6 bases). The germline V and J ends were trimmed by 5 bases and 10 bases, with 24 bases remaining between them. The CDR3 sequence is 16 residues long. The chain's CDR3 is CASSGARGADSIEQFF. Written as DNA, the CDR3 is TGTGCCAGCAGTGGGGCGCGGGGAGCGGATTCTATCGAGCAGTTCTTC.

The rearrangement joins TRBV20-1 to TRBJ2-5, with unresolved D. The CDR3 runs 13 residues. Germline values: CDR1 DFQATT, CDR2 SNEGSKA (reference sequence). V lost 6 bases and J lost 2, with 13 bases in between. For the CDR3, the DNA is TGCAGTGCCCTCCGGACCGAACAAGAGACCCAGTACTTC. Translated: CSALRTEQETQYF.

The gene calls are TRBV27 and TRBJ2-7; TRBD2 agrees at 8 bases. The CDR3 consists of 16 residues. Germline trimming cut 5 bases from V and 2 bases from J; bases unmatched to any gene: 11. Germline assignment: CDR1 MNHEY and CDR2 SMNVEV (reference sequence). The CDR3 spells CASSPSSGPLTYEQYF. The CDR3 DNA reads as TGTGCCAGCAGTCCTTCTAGCGGGCCCCTAACCTACGAGCAGTACTTC.

The CDR3 is CASSGGLLTEQYF. CDR3 in DNA: TGTGCCAGCAGTGGGGGACTACTCACCGAGCAGTACTTC. This chain joins TRBV6-1 and TRBJ2-7; TRBD2 matches at 7 bases. Trimming at V came to 4 bases and at J to 6 bases, leaving 6 bases not matched to a gene. Germline assignment: CDR1 MNHNS and CDR2 SASEGT. The length of the CDR3 is 13 residues.

The chain employs TRBV5-5 and TRBJ2-2; D perhaps matches TRBD1 (5 bases). This CDR3 has 15 amino acids. Between the trimmed V and J ends, which lost 5 bases and 0 bases, there was a span of 11 bases. CDR1 SGHKS and CDR2 YYEKEE come from the germline V gene (reference sequence). The CDR3 nucleotides are TGTGCCAGCAGAGCGCAGGGCGCGAACACCGGGGAGCTGTTTTTT. Translating it yields CASRAQGANTGELFF.

This clonotype came up a few times. The rearrangement links TRBV10-3 to TRBJ1-6; 9 nucleotides agree with TRBD1. Germline loops: CDR1 ENHRY, CDR2 SYGVKD. The V and J ends lost 10 bases and 7 bases, in that order; junction bases with no gene match: 8. This CDR3 contains 14 residues. The CDR3 loop reads CATLRQGGNSPLHF. The CDR3 nucleotides read TGTGCCACCCTACGACAGGGGGGGAATTCACCCCTCCACTTT.

V is TRBV6-6 and J is TRBJ1-2, with TRBD1 as a possible D gene (6 bases). Germline loops: CDR1 MNHNY, CDR2 SVGAGI (reference sequence). Trimming removed 8 bases from V and 2 bases from J, with 9 bases in between. CDR3 length: 12 residues. DNA of the CDR3: TGTGCCAGCCAGGGGCAGAACTATGGCTACACCTTC. Amino acid sequence: CASQGQNYGYTF.

V usage is TRBV6-1 and J usage is TRBJ2-1, with 13 bases identical to TRBD2. Germline V gene lookup returns CDR1 MNHNS and CDR2 SASEGT. The CDR3 is 16 amino acids. With V trimmed by 5 bases and J by 6 bases, 7 bases remained unmatched. The CDR3 loop is CASSRLAGGTFNEQFF. CDR3 coding DNA: TGTGCCAGCAGTAGACTAGCGGGGGGCACTTTCAATGAGCAGTTCTTC.

This clonotype appeared many times. The J gene is TRBJ2-3, the V gene TRBV20-1; TRBD2 matches at 9 bases. V dropped 5 bases and J dropped 1; count of bases not matched to a gene: 19. The CDR3 spans 19 residues. The V gene's germline CDR1 is DFQATT and CDR2 SNEGSKA (reference sequence). The CDR3 region has the DNA TGCAGTGCTCATGAATCCGGGACTAGCACCCTGAGTGGCACAGATACGCAGTATTTT. Translated, it gives CSAHESGTSTLSGTDTQYF.

This sequence joins TRBV4-1 and TRBJ2-7; TRBD2 aligns across 7 bases. Trimming removed 0 bases from V and 2 bases from J; junction bases left unmatched: 7. The CDR3 is 16 residues long. In germline, CDR1 is MGHRA, CDR2 YSYEKL. The CDR3 loop is CASSQDSAGETYEQYF. For the CDR3, the DNA is TGCGCCAGCAGCCAAGATTCGGCGGGGGAGACCTACGAGCAGTACTTC.

The chain recombines TRBV7-9 with TRBJ2-6, with TRBD1 as a possible D gene (5 bases). Trimming cost V 6 bases and J 0 bases, with 15 bases left between them. From germline, CDR1 is SEHNR and CDR2 FQNEAQ (reference sequence). The CDR3 spans 17 residues. The CDR3 DNA reads as TGTGCCAGCAGTAACACAGGCCGTAGCTCTGGGGCCAACGTCCTGACTTTC. It specifies CASSNTGRSSGANVLTF.

The J gene is TRBJ1-2, the V gene TRBV29-1; D is undetermined. The CDR3 is made up of 14 amino acids. In germline, CDR1 is SQVTM, CDR2 ANQGSEA. Trimming left V 0 bases short and J 4 bases short, with 12 bases between. The CDR3 sequence is CSVEDPNRAYGYTF. The CDR3 DNA follows: TGCAGCGTTGAAGATCCGAACAGAGCCTATGGCTACACCTTC.

V gene TRBV27 combines with J gene TRBJ1-6; TRBD1 is a possible D gene (6 bases). This CDR3 is 15 amino acids long. V was pared by 5 bases and J by 7 bases, with 15 bases between. Germline-derived CDR1 and CDR2 are MNHEY and SMNVEV (reference sequence). The CDR3 nucleotides are TGTGCCAGCAGTCCCGGGGTACAGGGCAATTCACCCCTCCACTTT. Its protein product is CASSPGVQGNSPLHF.

This clonotype was counted a few times. A much larger clonotype is one base distant, so this may be a read error. V is TRBV27 and J is TRBJ2-1, with 12 bases fitting TRBD2. The germline gives CDR1 MNHEY, CDR2 SMNVEV (reference sequence). There are 16 residues in the CDR3. DNA for the CDR3: TGTACCAGCAATAGCCCTAGCGGGAGGGCCGGGGATGAGCAGTTCTTC. Its protein is CTSNSPSGRAGDEQFF.

The chain is built from TRBV3-1 and TRBJ2-1; D is perhaps TRBD2 (5 bases). Germline lookup yields CDR1 LGHDT and CDR2 YNNKEL (reference sequence). The length of the CDR3 is 13 residues. Trimming took off 4 bases at V and 8 bases at J, with 12 bases between the two ends. The CDR3 loop reads CASSPSIGDEQFF. CDR3 nucleotide sequence: TGTGCCAGCAGCCCAAGTATCGGGGATGAGCAGTTCTTC.

J is TRBJ1-2 and V is TRBV3-1; the D gene is possibly TRBD1 (6 bases). This CDR3 has 12 amino acids. Trimming removed 5 bases at V and 8 bases at J, with 12 bases between. Germline-derived CDR1 and CDR2 are LGHDT and YNNKEL (reference sequence). CDR3 protein: CASSTPDRGYTF. The DNA of the CDR3 is TGTGCCAGCAGCACTCCGGACAGAGGCTACACCTTC.

Points on this clonotype: This could be a read error, since a much larger clone is one nucleotide away. As DNA, the CDR3 is TGTGCCAGCAGCTTAGCATGGTATGGCTACACCTTC. The encoded protein is CASSLAWYGYTF. The V and J genes are TRBV7-2 and TRBJ1-2; D not resolved. Germline V gene data show CDR1 as SGHTA and CDR2 as FQGNSA. The CDR3 totals 12 residues. V lost 0 bases, J lost 5 bases, and 4 bases lay in between.